One and the same sample provided the 21 T cell receptor beta chains below, sequenced in a study of beta chain features in type 1 diabetes. Study-wide findings and caveats: Shorter TCRB CDR3s, moderately but significantly so, were found in Type 1 diabetes patients in all four CD4+ subsets.

These receptors' antigens are unknown. Sequenced material consisted of expressed TCRB transcripts (all of the isolated RNA was reverse transcribed). The protocol was immunoSEQ multiplex PCR, while the TCRdb copy is restricted to in-frame clones and leaves out a portion. The repertoire holds around 20,000 clones, with roughly two thirds as singletons. Sequencing was carried out using Tregs from blood. The receptor set was obtained from a man aged 18-30 years with type 1 diabetes.

This clone has a handful of counts. The rearrangement uses TRBV2 and TRBJ2-7, with a tentative D call TRBD2 (5 bases). This CDR3 is 11 amino acids long. V lost 5 bases to trimming and J lost 7 bases, with 9 bases between them. Germline assignment: CDR1 SNHLY and CDR2 FYNNEI. The CDR3 DNA is TGTGCCAGCAGTCGAAGAGGGGAGCAGTACTTC. Its protein product is CASSRRGEQYF.

This clone was detected only a few times. The chain recombines TRBV5-6 with TRBJ2-5, with 14 nucleotides matching TRBD2. CDR3 length equals 16 residues. Germline CDR1 is SGHDT and CDR2 is YYEEEE. Trimming removed 2 bases from V and 3 bases from J; junction bases left unmatched: 3. CDR3 sequence (DNA): TGTGCCAGCAGCTTCCTGGGACTAGCGGGAGAAGAGACCCAGTACTTC. Translating it yields CASSFLGLAGEETQYF.

This chain connects TRBV5-1 to TRBJ2-1; 12 bases agree with TRBD1. Germline CDR1 and CDR2: SGHRS and YFSETQ. There are 16 residues in the CDR3. Losses at the gene ends were 0 bases for V and 5 bases for J; bases not matched to a gene: 3. CDR3 DNA: TGCGCCAGCAGCTTGGGCGGGACAGGGGGCCACAATGAGCAGTTCTTC. It yields the protein CASSLGGTGGHNEQFF.

The V and J genes are TRBV6-5 and TRBJ2-5; D gene ambiguous. Trimming took 2 bases from V and 13 from J, leaving 17 bases between them. The CDR3 has 13 amino acids. CDR1 and CDR2 (germline): MNHEY, SVGAGI. The CDR3: CASSYLNSIGPYF. CDR3 nucleotides: TGTGCCAGCAGTTACCTAAATTCGATCGGTCCGTACTTC.

This clone was found a few times. The chain links TRBV30 to TRBJ1-3; D remains ambiguous. The germline gives CDR1 GTSNPN, CDR2 SVGIG (reference sequence). The CDR3 spans 12 residues. The V gene lost 5 bases and the J gene lost 2 bases, with 7 bases spanning the gap. CDR3 nucleotides: TGTGCCTGGCTTCCCCCTGGAAACACCATATATTTT. Encoded protein: CAWLPPGNTIYF. Together with reference TRBV30 and TRBJ1-3, the CDR3 gives the full variable domain: SQTIHQWPATLVQPVGSPLSLECTVEGTSNPNLYWYRQAAGRGLQLLFYSVGIGQISSEVPQNLSASRPQDRQFILSSKKLLLSDSGFYLCAWLPPGNTIYFGEGSWLTVV.

V and J are TRBV20-1 and TRBJ1-2; D is uncertain. The CDR3 is 10 residues long. Trimming took 5 bases from V and 5 from J, leaving 6 bases between them. Germline loops: CDR1 DFQATT, CDR2 SNEGSKA (reference sequence). The CDR3 spells CSAPEYGYTF. CDR3 bases: TGCAGTGCTCCTGAGTATGGCTACACCTTC.

J is TRBJ2-7 and V is TRBV10-2; TRBD2 aligns across 13 bases. V shed 7 bases and J 0 bases; nucleotides not matched to a gene: 6. The CDR3 has 16 amino acids. Germline V gene data show CDR1 as WSHSY and CDR2 as SAAADI. For the CDR3, the DNA is TGCGCCAGCAAGGGACTAGCGGGGCAACTCTCCTACGAGCAGTACTTC. Its protein product is CASKGLAGQLSYEQYF.

This chain links TRBV28 with TRBJ2-5; possible D gene TRBD2, 6 bases. Trimming stripped 6 bases from V and 11 bases from J, with 25 bases between. CDR3 size: 15 residues. Per germline, CDR1 MDHEN and CDR2 SYDVKM. This chain's CDR3 is CASRASGTGSVQQYF. The CDR3 DNA follows: TGTGCCAGCAGGGCTTCCGGGACTGGAAGCGTACAGCAGTACTTC.

The chain uses TRBV12-5 and TRBJ1-5; D gene ambiguous. Trimming stripped 4 bases from V and 9 bases from J, with 7 bases between. There are 11 residues in the CDR3. The germline V gene encodes CDR1 LGHNT and CDR2 FRNRAP. This chain's CDR3 is CASGSGWPQHF. DNA for the CDR3: TGTGCTAGTGGTTCCGGGTGGCCCCAGCATTTT.

This clone came up once. The chain combines TRBV11-2 with TRBJ2-5; a possible D gene is TRBD2 (6 bases). This CDR3 region has 14 residues. CDR1 and CDR2 (germline): SGHAT, FQNNGV. Deletions cut 2 bases from V and 5 bases from J, with 12 bases between. The CDR3 spells CASSLLGGMETQYF. For the CDR3, the DNA is TGTGCCAGCAGCTTACTCGGGGGAATGGAGACCCAGTACTTC.

CDR3 region: CASSYGPTTDTQYF. The CDR3 nucleotides read TGTGCCAGCAGTTATGGCCCAACCACAGATACGCAGTATTTT. The rearrangement uses TRBV6-6 and TRBJ2-3; D is uncertain. The V and J ends lost 3 bases and 2 bases respectively, with 9 bases between them. The CDR3 has 14 residues. The germline gives CDR1 MNHNY, CDR2 SVGAGI (reference sequence).

The rearrangement links TRBV6-1 to TRBJ1-5; D may be TRBD1 (5 bases). V lost 2 bases and J 0 bases, leaving 8 bases between the germline ends. CDR1 is MNHNS, CDR2 SASEGT, per germline. This CDR3 is built from 15 residues. The CDR3 sequence is CASSESRGSNQPQHF. CDR3 nucleotide sequence: TGTGCCAGCAGTGAAAGTAGGGGTAGCAATCAGCCCCAGCATTTT.

The gene calls are TRBV7-9 and TRBJ1-1, with D maybe TRBD1 (5 bases). This CDR3 is 13 amino acids long. The V end lost 6 bases, the J end lost 1 base, and 9 bases lay between the germline ends. Germline CDR1 reads SEHNR; CDR2 reads FQNEAQ (reference sequence). The CDR3 sequence is CASRSQANTEAFF. The CDR3 DNA reads TGTGCCAGCAGGTCACAGGCGAACACTGAAGCTTTCTTT.

The chain recombines TRBV28 with TRBJ2-5, with TRBD2 as a possible D gene (6 bases). V was pared by 2 bases and J by 4 bases, with 8 bases between. Germline V CDR1 and CDR2: MDHEN, SYDVKM. This CDR3 has 13 residues. The CDR3 coding sequence is TGTGCCAGCAGTTTACGCGGGGCAGAGACCCAGTACTTC. Residues: CASSLRGAETQYF.

The rearrangement joins TRBV6-5 to TRBJ2-3; 7 nucleotides match TRBD1. The CDR3 totals 16 residues. Germline V gene sequence: CDR1 MNHEY, CDR2 SVGAGI. V gave up 2 bases and J gave up 0 bases; unmatched junction bases: 5. For the CDR3, the DNA is TGTGCCAGCAGTTACCTGACAGGGTTCAGCACAGATACGCAGTATTTT. This translates into CASSYLTGFSTDTQYF.

This clone was observed a few times. This sequence joins TRBV6-1 and TRBJ2-4, with 11 bases that match TRBD1. The CDR3 runs 17 residues. Losses at the gene ends were 4 bases for V and 0 bases for J; bases not matched to a gene: 5. Looked up from germline, CDR1 is MNHNS and CDR2 is SASEGT. CDR3: CASSGGGQGVAKNIQYF. The DNA of the CDR3 is TGTGCCAGCAGTGGCGGGGGACAGGGGGTAGCCAAAAACATTCAGTACTTC.

In its sample, this clone was seen a few times. The chain links TRBV27 to TRBJ2-1, with TRBD2 identical over 14 bases. This CDR3 region has 17 residues. Losses at the gene ends were 1 base for V and 8 bases for J; bases not matched to a gene: 7. Germline V gene lookup returns CDR1 MNHEY and CDR2 SMNVEV (reference sequence). CDR3 residues: CASSLFPGTSGSYEQFF. The CDR3 DNA reads TGTGCCAGCAGTTTATTCCCCGGGACTAGCGGGAGTTATGAGCAGTTCTTC.

This clone was seen a handful of times. V usage is TRBV5-1 and J usage is TRBJ2-1, with D perhaps TRBD1 (6 bases). CDR3 length: 12 amino acids. V lost 0 bases and J 10 bases, leaving 8 bases between the germline ends. Germline CDR1 reads SGHRS; CDR2 reads YFSETQ. CDR3 sequence (DNA): TGCGCCAGCAGCTTGGACAGGGACGAGCAGTTCTTC. This gives the protein CASSLDRDEQFF.

The sample holds a few counts of this clone. This chain links TRBV7-9 with TRBJ1-1; TRBD1 might be the D (5 bases). Germline lookup yields CDR1 SEHNR and CDR2 FQNEAQ (reference sequence). There are 13 residues in the CDR3. V was cut by 5 bases and J by 6 bases, with 13 bases left in between. The CDR3 sequence is CASSAGRYAEAFF. The DNA for the CDR3 is TGTGCCAGCAGCGCAGGGAGGTACGCTGAAGCTTTCTTT.

The J gene is TRBJ2-5, the V gene TRBV7-9; 12 bases are shared with TRBD2. With 5 bases clipped from V and 2 bases from J, the junction kept 12 bases outside the gene matches. Germline CDR1 is SEHNR and CDR2 is FQNEAQ (reference sequence). This CDR3 spans 18 amino acids. Here the CDR3 DNA reads TGTGCCAGCAGCCTGATACGGTCTAGCGGGGGGGTTCAAGAGACCCAGTACTTC. It translates to CASSLIRSSGGVQETQYF.

This clone was recorded a few times. This chain links TRBV2 with TRBJ2-3; D is unresolved. CDR1 is SNHLY and CDR2 is FYNNEI in the germline V gene. Trimming removed 6 bases from V and 0 bases from J, with 13 bases in between. The CDR3 extends over 15 amino acids. This CDR3 reads CASSFLTTSTDTQYF. The CDR3, as DNA: TGTGCCAGCAGCTTCTTAACTACTAGCACAGATACGCAGTATTTT. The whole variable domain, remainder taken from reference TRBV2 and TRBJ2-3, is EPEVTQTPSHQVTQMGQEVILRCVPISNHLYFYWYRQILGQKVEFLVSFYNNEISEKSEIFDDQFSVERPDGSNFTLKIRSTKLEDSAMYFCASSFLTTSTDTQYFGPGTRLTVL.